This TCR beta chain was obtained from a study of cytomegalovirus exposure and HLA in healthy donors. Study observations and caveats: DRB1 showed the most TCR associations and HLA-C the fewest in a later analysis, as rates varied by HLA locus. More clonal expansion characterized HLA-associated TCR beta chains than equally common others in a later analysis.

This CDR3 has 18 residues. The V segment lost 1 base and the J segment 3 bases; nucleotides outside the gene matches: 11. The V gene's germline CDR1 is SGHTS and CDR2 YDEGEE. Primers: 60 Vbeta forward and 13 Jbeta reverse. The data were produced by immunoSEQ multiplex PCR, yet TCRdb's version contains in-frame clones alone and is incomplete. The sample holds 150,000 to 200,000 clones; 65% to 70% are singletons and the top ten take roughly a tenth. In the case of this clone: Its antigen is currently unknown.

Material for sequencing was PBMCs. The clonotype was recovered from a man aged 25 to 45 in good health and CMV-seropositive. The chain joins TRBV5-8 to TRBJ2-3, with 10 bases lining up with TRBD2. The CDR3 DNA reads TGTGCCAGCAGCTTGACCCTGACCTCACTAGCGGGAACAGATACGCAGTATTTT. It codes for CASSLTLTSLAGTDTQYF.